The next 23 T cell receptor beta chains were all read from a single sample in a study of regulatory T cells in long-lasting Graves disease. Through Arm-PCR of CDR3 regions and iRepertoire HTBI primers, TCR beta libraries were built. MiXCR, run by TCRdb on the multiplex PCR reads, gives a single entry per CDR3 protein. The sample has more than 300,000 distinct CDR3 sequences; about a sixth are singletons. Documented time point: newly diagnosed GD, antithyroid drugs for less than 3 months. Construction of the TCR library relied on RNA isolated from PBMCs. The starting material was peripheral blood mononuclear cells (PBMCs), obtained at new diagnosis, from a patient treated with antithyroid drugs. The receptor set was obtained from a female donor with Graves disease.

There are many counts of this clonotype. The V call is TRBV12-3 or TRBV12-4, the J call TRBJ1-2; TRBD1 matches 9 bases. CDR3 length equals 15 residues. V lost 0 bases, J lost 8 bases, and 7 bases stayed unmatched. CDR3 coding DNA: TGTGCCAGCAGTTTAGCCCTCGGACAGGGGAACGGCTACACCTTC. It translates to CASSLALGQGNGYTF.

The J gene is TRBJ2-3, the V gene TRBV7-9; 8 bases align to TRBD1. V lost 5 bases and J lost 3; bases outside the gene matches: 7. The V gene's germline CDR1 is SEHNR and CDR2 FQNEAQ (reference sequence). The CDR3 sequence is 15 residues long. The CDR3 bases are TGTGCCAGCAGCCCCCGGACAGGGCAGACAGATACGCAGTATTTT. Its protein is CASSPRTGQTDTQYF. Full variable domain (missing parts from reference TRBV7-9 and TRBJ2-3): DTGVSQNPRHKITKRGQNVTFRCDPISEHNRLYWYRQTLGQGPEFLTYFQNEAQLEKSRLLSDRFSAERPKGSFSTLEIQRTEQGDSAMYLCASSPRTGQTDTQYFGPGTRLTVL.

The rearrangement links TRBV3-1 to TRBJ2-3; the D call may be TRBD1 or TRBD2 (5 bases each). Deletions cut 0 bases from V and 6 bases from J, with 13 bases between. The CDR3 consists of 15 residues. Germline CDR1 LGHDT, CDR2 YNNKEL (reference sequence). This CDR3 is CASSQDIRGMDTQYF. The CDR3 DNA is TGTGCCAGCAGCCAAGACATACGGGGCATGGATACGCAGTATTTT.

This clonotype was counted many times. The chain uses TRBV12-3 or TRBV12-4 and TRBJ1-1; no reliable D call. This CDR3 is 14 amino acids long. Trimming took off 7 bases at V and 6 bases at J, with 18 bases between the two ends. CDR3 residues: CASTPAGINPEAFF. The CDR3 DNA reads as TGTGCCAGCACCCCAGCGGGGATTAACCCTGAAGCTTTCTTT.

This clonotype was picked up a small number of times. The rearrangement joins TRBV29-1 to TRBJ2-5; 10 positions match TRBD1. The tail of the sequence fits TRBJ2-7 better, so the J call may be wrong. The germline gives CDR1 SQVTM, CDR2 ANQGSEA. The CDR3 has 13 amino acids. CDR3 sequence reads: CSVAGTGDYEQYF. CDR3 coding DNA: TGCAGCGTTGCCGGGACAGGGGACTACGAGCAGTACTTC.

The table lists this clonotype with a few counts. Given a much more abundant clone one base away, this may be a read error. The chain couples TRBV6-1 to TRBJ2-3; D remains ambiguous. The J call may be incorrect, as the DNA end agrees better with TRBJ1-5. CDR1 and CDR2 from the germline V gene are MNHNS and SASEGT. There are 15 residues in the CDR3. The CDR3 DNA sequence: TGTGCCAGCAGAGTACTAGCGGGAAGCACAGATACGCAGCATTTT. Translation gives CASRVLAGSTDTQHF.

This clonotype was recorded many times. V usage is TRBV4-3 and J usage is TRBJ2-5; 10 nucleotides match TRBD2. The germline gives CDR1 LGHNA, CDR2 YSLEER. V lost 4 bases to trimming and J lost 7 bases; unmatched junction nucleotides: 18. The CDR3 runs to 18 residues. DNA for the CDR3: TGCGCCAGCAGCCCAAAAGGGGGGCTAGCGGGAGATATAGGGACCCAGTACTTC. This sequence encodes CASSPKGGLAGDIGTQYF.

This clonotype was counted ten times or more. The V gene is TRBV15, the J gene TRBJ2-5; D is possibly TRBD1 or TRBD2 (6 bases each). This CDR3 contains 15 residues. Germline V gene data show CDR1 as LNHNV and CDR2 as YYDKDF (reference sequence). V was trimmed by 5 bases and J by 3 bases, leaving 16 bases between them. As DNA, the CDR3 is TGTGCCACCAGCCTGGGACACGGGAGTGAAGAGACCCAGTACTTC. It specifies CATSLGHGSEETQYF. The full variable domain, rest sourced from reference TRBV15 and TRBJ2-5, is DAMVIQNPRYQVTQFGKPVTLSCSQTLNHNVMYWYQQKSSQAPKLLFHYYDKDFNNEADTPDNFQSRRPNTSFCFLDIRSPGLGDTAMYLCATSLGHGSEETQYFGPGTRLLVL.

This clonotype was found many times. The rearrangement links TRBV20-1 to TRBJ2-7; D possibly uses TRBD1 or TRBD2 (5 bases each). The CDR3 spans 14 residues. The germline V and J ends were trimmed by 0 bases and 3 bases, with 12 bases remaining between them. Germline V gene sequence: CDR1 DFQATT, CDR2 SNEGSKA (reference sequence). The chain's CDR3 is CSARDSTGRYEQYF. The CDR3 DNA follows: TGCAGTGCTAGAGATTCCACGGGGCGCTACGAGCAGTACTTC.

The chain is built from TRBV27 and TRBJ2-7; possibly TRBD1 or TRBD2 for D (5 bases each). Trimming took off 2 bases at V and 6 bases at J, with 17 bases between the two ends. The CDR3 spans 15 residues. Germline loops: CDR1 MNHEY, CDR2 SMNVEV (reference sequence). DNA for the CDR3: TGTGCCAGCAGTTTAGGGACCCTACCTCTGGGCGAGCAGTACTTC. This encodes CASSLGTLPLGEQYF.

The chain has TRBV25-1 and TRBJ2-1; TRBD1 matches 9 bases. V gave up 7 bases and J gave up 8 bases; unmatched junction bases: 6. The CDR3 is 13 residues long. The V gene's germline CDR1 is MGHDK and CDR2 SYGVNS. The CDR3, as DNA: TGTGCCAGCACAAGGACAGGGGTTTATGAGCAGTTCTTC. Translated, it gives CASTRTGVYEQFF.

This clonotype was detected ten times or more. This chain connects TRBV9 to TRBJ2-7; 7 nucleotides match TRBD1. Trimming took 2 bases from V and 2 from J; bases not matched to a gene: 4. The germline V gene encodes CDR1 SGDLS and CDR2 YYNGEE. The CDR3 covers 14 residues. The CDR3 DNA sequence: TGTGCCAGCAGCGTGTGGGACAGCACCTACGAGCAGTACTTC. Translated, it gives CASSVWDSTYEQYF.

This clonotype was recorded at least ten times. This sequence joins TRBV3-1 and TRBJ2-3; no reliable D call. The CDR3 extends over 14 amino acids. Germline lookup yields CDR1 LGHDT and CDR2 YNNKEL (reference sequence). V lost 2 bases, J lost 4 bases, and 10 bases lay in between. CDR3 residues: CASSQFRFADTQYF. The CDR3 DNA is TGTGCCAGCAGCCAATTTCGTTTCGCAGATACGCAGTATTTT.

Ten or more counts support this clonotype. The chain recombines TRBV15 with TRBJ2-5, with TRBD1 matching over 8 bases. CDR3 length: 13 residues. Germline CDR1 is LNHNV and CDR2 is YYDKDF (reference sequence). Germline trimming cut 3 bases from V and 5 bases from J; bases unmatched to any gene: 2. The CDR3 coding sequence is TGTGCCACCAGCAGTAACAGGGGGGAGACCCAGTACTTC. Protein: CATSSNRGETQYF.

J is TRBJ2-5 and V is TRBV14; 10 bases are a match to TRBD2. With V trimmed by 1 base and J by 4 bases, 9 bases remained unmatched. The CDR3 spans 17 residues. CDR1 and CDR2 from the germline V gene are SGHDN and FVKESK. The CDR3 spells CASSQGLAGAPGETQYF. The CDR3 nucleotides are TGTGCCAGCAGCCAAGGCCTAGCGGGGGCTCCGGGAGAGACCCAGTACTTC. The variable domain in full, completed from reference TRBV14 and TRBJ2-5, reads EAGVTQFPSHSVIEKGQTVTLRCDPISGHDNLYWYRRVMGKEIKFLLHFVKESKQDESGMPNNRFLAERTGGTYSTLKVQPAELEDSGVYFCASSQGLAGAPGETQYFGPGTRLLVL.

This rearrangement joins TRBV7-9 to TRBJ2-7; D is unresolved. V gave up 5 bases and J gave up 2 bases, with 13 bases separating them. CDR1 and CDR2 from the germline V gene are SEHNR and FQNEAQ (reference sequence). This CDR3 comprises 14 residues. The CDR3: CASSKVGETYEQYF. The DNA of the CDR3 is TGTGCCAGCAGCAAAGTTGGGGAAACCTACGAGCAGTACTTC.

This clonotype turned up a few times. The V gene is TRBV5-1, the J gene TRBJ2-5; TRBD2 agrees at 15 bases. V lost 5 bases to trimming and J lost 4 bases; unmatched junction nucleotides: 12. Germline assignment: CDR1 SGHRS and CDR2 YFSETQ. The length of the CDR3 is 18 residues. The CDR3, as DNA: TGCGCCAGCAGTCCCCCGGGACTAGCGGGGGGCCTCGGAGAGACCCAGTACTTC. This encodes CASSPPGLAGGLGETQYF. Variable domain in full (rest from reference TRBV5-1 and TRBJ2-5): KAGVTQTPRYLIKTRGQQVTLSCSPISGHRSVSWYQQTPGQGLQFLFEYFSETQRNKGNFPGRFSGRQFSNSRSEMNVSTLELGDSALYLCASSPPGLAGGLGETQYFGPGTRLLVL.

V usage is TRBV28 and J usage is TRBJ2-1, with 8 bases fitting TRBD2. The CDR3 contains 15 residues. Germline-derived CDR1 and CDR2 are MDHEN and SYDVKM. V was clipped by 9 bases and J by 5 bases; unmatched bases: 12. In DNA, the CDR3 is TGTGCCAGTTTTCGGGGGGGGGGACCGCACAATGAGCAGTTCTTC. The encoded protein is CASFRGGGPHNEQFF.

About this clonotype: Being one base from a much bigger clone, this may be a read error. The chain carries TRBV7-3 and TRBJ2-1; 8 bases are a match to TRBD2. CDR1 is SGHTA, CDR2 FQGTGA, per germline. The CDR3 consists of 14 residues. The trim removed 1 base at V and 9 bases at J, leaving 5 bases unmatched. CDR3 DNA sequence: TGTGCCAGCAGCTTAAAAGCGGGGGAGAGTGAGCAGTTCTTC. It specifies CASSLKAGESEQFF.

The chain employs TRBV5-1 and TRBJ1-2, with 9 bases lining up with TRBD1. J lost 3 bases, V lost 3 bases, and 6 bases had no gene match. CDR1 is SGHRS, CDR2 YFSETQ, per germline. This CDR3 is 15 amino acids long. The CDR3 protein is CASSWGTGWDYGYTF. In nucleotides, the CDR3 is TGCGCCAGCAGCTGGGGGACAGGGTGGGACTATGGCTACACCTTC.

This clonotype was recorded many times. This rearrangement joins TRBV5-4 to TRBJ1-1; D perhaps matches TRBD1 (5 bases). CDR1 and CDR2 (germline): SGHNT, YYREEE (reference sequence). Trimming shortened V by 4 bases and J by 6 bases, and 16 bases separated the two germline ends. The CDR3 covers 14 residues. CDR3 DNA sequence: TGTGCCAGCAGCCAGAGGGAGGGGATCGCTGAAGCTTTCTTT. Its translation: CASSQREGIAEAFF.

This clonotype has only a few counts. V gene TRBV4-2 combines with J gene TRBJ2-2; 10 bases align to TRBD2. V shed 0 bases and J 7 bases; nucleotides not matched to a gene: 2. The CDR3 consists of 15 residues. The germline V gene has CDR1 LGHNA and CDR2 YNFKEQ. This CDR3 is CASSQESGGGGELFF. For the CDR3, the DNA is TGTGCCAGCAGCCAAGAAAGCGGGGGGGGCGGGGAGCTGTTTTTT.

The rearrangement uses TRBV7-9 and TRBJ2-5, with 11 bases that match TRBD2. Germline trimming cut 5 bases from V and 4 bases from J; bases unmatched to any gene: 6. The length of the CDR3 is 15 residues. Per the germline V gene, CDR1 is SEHNR and CDR2 is FQNEAQ (reference sequence). The CDR3 sequence: CASSSSGGAGETQYF. The CDR3 DNA reads TGTGCCAGCAGCAGTAGCGGGGGGGCGGGAGAGACCCAGTACTTC.